This T cell receptor beta chain was captured in a study of response to subunit inactivated influenza vaccine. This clonotype was recorded at least ten times. TCRdb passed the RT-PCR reads through MiXCR, listing each CDR3 protein once. The data show some 500,000 distinct CDR3 sequences, with 16% seen just once and 3% to 3.5% held by the top ten. The CDR3 is 15 amino acids. The ends were cut back, 4 bases at V and 5 bases at J, with 14 bases in the middle. The chain recombines TRBV12-3 or TRBV12-4 with TRBJ1-4; D remains unclear. The sequence derives from a man aged 50 to 69 who received an inactivated influenza vaccine. Here the sequenced sample was CD4+ T cells sorted from PBMCs, taken less than 30 months after vaccination. Here the CDR3 reads CASSSRERHNEKLFF. CDR3 nucleotides: TGTGCCAGCAGTTCGAGGGAGCGGCACAATGAAAAACTGTTTTTT.